Following are 20 T cell receptor beta chains from one sample sequenced in a study of Graves' ophthalmopathy and Graves' hyperthyroidism (dated by TCRdb to between 2018 and 2020). Sequenced on an Illumina HiSeq 2000. For repertoire sequencing, the TCR beta CDR3 regions were amplified from RNA transcripts. A first-round RT-PCR used HTBI primers with the Qiagen OneStep RT-PCR kit, followed by a second-round multiplex PCR, size selection and purification. TCRdb trimmed the raw reads at Q25, called clones with MiXCR and kept productive beta chains. Entries are consolidated by CDR3 protein sequence, retaining the most common genes and DNA. The sample table contains about 370,000 distinct CDR3 sequences; only one count was recorded for about 18% of them. 2% to 3% of the sample is held by the ten biggest clonotypes. The sequencing sample was made of peripheral blood. The receptors derive from an adult woman with stable Graves' hyperthyroidism.

Comments on this clonotype: Its ends do not fully match the called genes, so a read error is possible. The chain employs TRBV2 and TRBJ2-7, with unresolved D. Germline V gives CDR1 SNHLY, CDR2 FYNNEI. This CDR3 is 12 amino acids long. CDR3 in DNA: TGTGCTAGCAATAGGGCCCTCTACGAGCAGTACTTC. Protein product: CASNRALYEQYF.

A few counts support this clonotype. The chain carries TRBV7-9 and TRBJ1-3; maybe TRBD1 (5 bases). Per the germline V gene, CDR1 is SEHNR and CDR2 is FQNEAQ (reference sequence). There are 15 residues in the CDR3. With 3 bases removed from V and 3 bases from J, the gap between germline ends came to 12 bases. The CDR3 nucleotides read TGTGCCAGCAGCTTGCTCGGAGGGGATGGAAACACCATATATTTT. Translation gives CASSLLGGDGNTIYF. The full variable domain, in which reference TRBV7-9 and TRBJ1-3 provide the parts outside the CDR3, is DTGVSQNPRHKITKRGQNVTFRCDPISEHNRLYWYRQTLGQGPEFLTYFQNEAQLEKSRLLSDRFSAERPKGSFSTLEIQRTEQGDSAMYLCASSLLGGDGNTIYFGEGSWLTVV.

This clonotype has at least ten counts. The chain joins TRBV28 to TRBJ1-5; D gene unclear. The CDR3 covers 17 residues. CDR1 is MDHEN, CDR2 SYDVKM, per germline. Trimming pared 2 bases from V and 0 bases from J, leaving 14 bases between. The CDR3 region is CASSLTGRLNSNQPQHF. The CDR3, as DNA: TGTGCCAGCAGTTTAACCGGACGGCTTAATAGCAATCAGCCCCAGCATTTT.

This clonotype was detected many times. The chain recombines TRBV29-1 with TRBJ1-5; tentative D call: TRBD1 (6 bases). Trimming took off 4 bases at V and 9 bases at J, with 16 bases between the two ends. Germline V gene sequence: CDR1 SQVTM, CDR2 ANQGSEA. This CDR3 contains 13 residues. This CDR3 reads CSVGDTGSRPQHF. CDR3 coding DNA: TGCAGCGTTGGGGATACAGGGTCAAGGCCCCAGCATTTT.

CDR3 sequence (DNA): TGTGCCAGCAGCTTAGGTACAGGGAGGACCGGGGAGCTGTTTTTT. Protein sequence: CASSLGTGRTGELFF. The gene calls are TRBV7-2 and TRBJ2-2, with D tentatively TRBD1 or TRBD2 (6 bases each). The CDR3 is 15 amino acids. Germline CDR1 is SGHTA and CDR2 is FQGNSA. V dropped 1 base and J dropped 5 bases, with 11 bases sitting between them.

This clonotype has at least ten counts. The gene calls are TRBV7-2 and TRBJ2-5; 16 positions match TRBD2. CDR1 is SGHTA and CDR2 is FQGNSA in the germline V gene. This CDR3 has 16 amino acids. V lost 5 bases to trimming and J lost 2 bases; unmatched junction nucleotides: 2. The CDR3 here is CASSAGLAGGQETQYF. Written as DNA, the CDR3 is TGTGCCAGCAGCGCGGGACTAGCGGGAGGGCAAGAGACCCAGTACTTC. Full variable domain (outside the CDR3, taken from reference TRBV7-2 and TRBJ2-5): GAGVSQSPSNKVTEKGKDVELRCDPISGHTALYWYRQSLGQGLEFLIYFQGNSAPDKSGLPSDRFSAERTGGSVSTLTIQRTQQEDSAVYLCASSAGLAGGQETQYFGPGTRLLVL.

The sample holds many counts of this clonotype. The chain couples TRBV6-2 or TRBV6-3 to TRBJ2-3; 9 bases agree with TRBD2. Germline CDR1 reads MNHEY; CDR2 reads SVGEGT. V gave up 8 bases and J gave up 6 bases; unmatched junction bases: 21. The length of the CDR3 is 18 residues. The CDR3 nucleotides read TGTGCCAGCCTCTCCGAAGGCCTCGGCGGGAGGGCGGTCGATACGCAGTATTTT. It specifies CASLSEGLGGRAVDTQYF.

This clonotype was detected many times. This chain uses TRBV18 with TRBJ1-2; D remains unclear. Germline CDR1 reads KGHSH; CDR2 reads LQKENI. V lost 0 bases and J lost 0, with 11 bases in between. CDR3 length equals 16 residues. CDR3 residues: CASSPPSGTPNYGYTF. CDR3 nucleotides: TGTGCCAGCTCACCACCTTCAGGAACTCCTAACTATGGCTACACCTTC.

This clonotype was counted at least ten times. The J gene is TRBJ1-1, the V gene TRBV15; D perhaps matches TRBD1 (5 bases). This CDR3 has 15 residues. V was pared by 8 bases and J by 1 base, with 17 bases between. The germline V gene has CDR1 LNHNV and CDR2 YYDKDF (reference sequence). CDR3 loop: CATGAAGARNTEAFF. In DNA, the CDR3 is TGTGCCACCGGGGCAGCAGGAGCTCGGAACACTGAAGCTTTCTTT.

This clonotype was seen at least ten times. CDR3 region: CASSAPPGTTSPYEQYF. The CDR3 DNA reads TGTGCCAGCAGCGCCCCCCCCGGGACTACCAGCCCCTACGAGCAGTACTTC. This chain links TRBV4-2 with TRBJ2-7; 7 bases are a match to TRBD2. This CDR3 comprises 17 residues. Germline assignment: CDR1 LGHNA and CDR2 YNFKEQ. The V and J ends lost 5 bases and 2 bases, in that order; junction bases with no gene match: 15.

On this clonotype: A much larger clone is a single base away; this may be a read error. The chain couples TRBV6-1 to TRBJ2-4; TRBD1 or TRBD2 may be the D gene (5 bases each). The V end lost 8 bases, the J end lost 9 bases, and 17 bases lay between the germline ends. The germline gives CDR1 MNHNS, CDR2 SASEGT. The CDR3 covers 13 residues. The CDR3 reads CASHRGLGGIQYF. The CDR3, as DNA: TGTGCCAGCCATCGGGGCCTTGGGGGCATTCAGTACTTC.

This clonotype was found many times. This chain links TRBV12-3 or TRBV12-4 with TRBJ2-3; no clear D gene. Trimming took off 6 bases at V and 4 bases at J, with 5 bases between the two ends. This CDR3 is built from 11 residues. CDR3 amino acids: CASRSSDTQYF. CDR3 bases: TGTGCCAGCAGAAGTTCAGATACGCAGTATTTT.

This clonotype was observed at least ten times. This chain links TRBV12-3 or TRBV12-4 with TRBJ2-7, with 10 bases identical to TRBD2. The CDR3 has 16 residues. The junction had 11 bases not matched to a gene; V was cut back by 6 bases and J by 3 bases. CDR3 amino acids: CASSTLKREGYYEQYF. Here the CDR3 DNA reads TGTGCCAGCAGCACATTAAAGCGGGAGGGCTACTACGAGCAGTACTTC.

This clonotype showed up many times. The chain combines TRBV4-3 with TRBJ2-7; D not certain. The CDR3 totals 18 residues. Germline loops: CDR1 LGHNA, CDR2 YSLEER. Trimming pared 0 bases from V and 3 bases from J, leaving 21 bases between. CDR3 bases: TGCGCCAGCAGCCAAGAAGATGCCCCAGAGCTGCCTAGCTACGAGCAGTACTTC. Translating it yields CASSQEDAPELPSYEQYF.

This clonotype was recorded a few times. Germline is not matched at one junction end, which may reflect a read error. The chain is built from TRBV2 and TRBJ2-5; 9 nucleotides align to TRBD2. The V gene's germline CDR1 is SNHLY and CDR2 FYNNEI. This CDR3 comprises 13 residues. This CDR3 reads CASSVAGEETQCF. CDR3 sequence (DNA): TGTGCCAGCAGTGTAGCGGGAGAAGAGACCCAGTGCTTC.

The rearrangement uses TRBV5-1 and TRBJ2-7; tentative D call: TRBD2 (6 bases). V lost 5 bases and J 2 bases, leaving 20 bases between the germline ends. Germline V lookup: CDR1 SGHRS, CDR2 YFSETQ. CDR3 length: 16 residues. CDR3 residues: CASRSGIAATTYEQYF. In DNA, the CDR3 is TGCGCCAGCAGATCGGGAATAGCGGCTACGACCTACGAGCAGTACTTC.

The table lists this clonotype with many counts. This chain connects TRBV20-1 to TRBJ1-5; a weak D match, TRBD1 (5 bases). The length of the CDR3 is 13 residues. V lost 4 bases and J lost 0, with 7 bases in between. CDR1 is DFQATT, CDR2 SNEGSKA, per germline (reference sequence). The CDR3 here is CSAKTDSNQPQHF. In DNA, the CDR3 is TGCAGTGCTAAGACAGATAGCAATCAGCCCCAGCATTTT.

Many counts were recorded for this clonotype. This rearrangement joins TRBV10-3 to TRBJ2-3; possibly TRBD2 for D (5 bases). Germline loops: CDR1 ENHRY, CDR2 SYGVKD. The V end was cut by 5 bases, the J end by 2 bases, with 11 bases between. The CDR3 runs 14 residues. CDR3 sequence (DNA): TGTGCCATCAGTAATTCGGGGTCCACAGATACGCAGTATTTT. Its translation is CAISNSGSTDTQYF.

This clonotype has a count of ten or more. This chain uses TRBV28 with TRBJ2-5; 11 bases fit TRBD2. With V trimmed by 8 bases and J by 5 bases, 4 bases remained unmatched. Germline values: CDR1 MDHEN, CDR2 SYDVKM. This CDR3 has 13 residues. CDR3 sequence reads: CASGLAGGETQYF. The CDR3 nucleotides read TGTGCCAGCGGCCTAGCGGGAGGCGAGACCCAGTACTTC.

The V gene is TRBV11-2, the J gene TRBJ2-5; D may correspond to TRBD1 or TRBD2 (5 bases each). Germline CDR1 reads SGHAT; CDR2 reads FQNNGV. V lost 8 bases, J lost 5 bases, and 24 bases lay in between. The CDR3 loop spans 16 amino acids. The CDR3 reads CASGDRRTGLVETQYF. The CDR3 region has the DNA TGTGCCAGCGGTGATAGACGGACGGGGCTGGTGGAGACCCAGTACTTC.